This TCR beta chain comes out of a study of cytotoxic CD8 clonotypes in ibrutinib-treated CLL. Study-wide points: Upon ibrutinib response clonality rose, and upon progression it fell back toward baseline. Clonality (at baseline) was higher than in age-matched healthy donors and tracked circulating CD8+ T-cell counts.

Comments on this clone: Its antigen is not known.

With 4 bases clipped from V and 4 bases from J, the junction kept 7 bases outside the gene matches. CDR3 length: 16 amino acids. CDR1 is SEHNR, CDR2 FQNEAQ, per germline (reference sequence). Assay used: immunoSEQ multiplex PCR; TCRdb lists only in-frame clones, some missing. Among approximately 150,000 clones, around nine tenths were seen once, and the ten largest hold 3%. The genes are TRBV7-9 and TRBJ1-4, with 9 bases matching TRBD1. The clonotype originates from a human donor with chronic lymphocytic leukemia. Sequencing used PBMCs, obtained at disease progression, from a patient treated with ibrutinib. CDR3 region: CASSSPRQGDNEKLFF. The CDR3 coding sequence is TGTGCCAGCAGCTCACCTCGACAGGGGGATAATGAAAAACTGTTTTTT.